The clone carrying this T cell receptor (beta chain) was counted between two and nine times. The data derive from a study of control samples from healthy donors and cancer patients. Clones were sequenced by immunoSEQ multiplex PCR, and TCRdb holds only the in-frame ones, with some missing. Here the sample spans about 120,000 clones, about 83% being singletons. There are 14 residues in the CDR3. Germline V gives CDR1 SNHLY, CDR2 FYNNEI. V was trimmed by 3 bases and J by 1 base, leaving 7 bases between them. This chain connects TRBV2 to TRBJ1-5; no firm D call. Sequencing was carried out using blood. This clonotype was obtained from a young man in good health. DNA of the CDR3: TGTGCCAGCAGTGATACGGACAGCAATCAGCCCCAGCATTTT. It specifies CASSDTDSNQPQHF.